Shown below are 23 T cell receptor beta chains from a single sample sequenced in a study of beta chain features in type 1 diabetes. The study's findings and limits: TCRB CDR3 length was moderately but significantly reduced in all four CD4+ subsets of Type 1 diabetes patients.

No antigen is known for these receptors. Expressed TCRB transcripts were sequenced because the entire RNA isolate underwent reverse transcription. Assay: immunoSEQ multiplex PCR; the TCRdb copy retains only in-frame clones and omits some. The sample includes 120,000 or so clones, around 15% of them seen just once. Sequenced material: central memory CD4+ T cells from blood. The receptors originated from a man aged 18 to 29 with type 1 diabetes.

The chain uses TRBV25-1 and TRBJ2-5; D possibly corresponds to TRBD1 (6 bases). The CDR3 runs to 14 residues. The germline V gene has CDR1 MGHDK and CDR2 SYGVNS. V was cut by 5 bases and J by 1 base, with 11 bases left in between. CDR3 loop: CASSRTGPQETQYF. Here the CDR3 DNA reads TGTGCCAGCAGTCGAACAGGGCCCCAAGAGACCCAGTACTTC.

This clone was observed many times. The chain is built from TRBV10-3 and TRBJ1-1; 8 bases fit TRBD1. Per the germline V gene, CDR1 is ENHRY and CDR2 is SYGVKD. The CDR3 runs to 13 residues. V was pared by 7 bases and J by 7 bases, with 8 bases of the junction left unmatched. CDR3 sequence (DNA): TGTGCCATCAAGTCAGGGGGCTTTGGTGAAGCTTTCTTT. This gives the protein CAIKSGGFGEAFF.

This clone was observed a few times. The rearrangement joins TRBV28 to TRBJ2-7; D might be TRBD1 (5 bases). This CDR3 contains 14 residues. The V and J ends lost 10 bases and 0 bases respectively, with 16 bases between them. From germline, CDR1 is MDHEN and CDR2 SYDVKM. The CDR3, as DNA: TGTGCCACCAAAAGGGGTCCCCGCTCCTACGAGCAGTACTTC. It is translated as CATKRGPRSYEQYF.

This clone has just a few counts. The chain employs TRBV4-2 and TRBJ1-2; 7 bases agree with TRBD1. The ends lost 0 bases at V and 2 bases at J; junction bases unmatched: 3. CDR1 is LGHNA and CDR2 is YNFKEQ in the germline V gene. This CDR3 region has 15 residues. The CDR3, as DNA: TGTGCCAGCAGCCAAGAAGGGACAGCGAACTATGGCTACACCTTC. This translates into CASSQEGTANYGYTF.

V gene TRBV6-5 combines with J gene TRBJ2-1; 10 bases are shared with TRBD1. V lost 4 bases to trimming and J lost 9 bases; unmatched junction nucleotides: 12. From germline, CDR1 is MNHEY and CDR2 SVGAGI. The CDR3 is made up of 16 amino acids. CDR3 DNA sequence: TGTGCCAGCAGTTCCACCGGGACAGGGGTCGTGGGTGAGCAGTTCTTC. As protein: CASSSTGTGVVGEQFF.

This chain connects TRBV5-1 to TRBJ2-7; 8 bases are shared with TRBD1. Germline loops: CDR1 SGHRS, CDR2 YFSETQ. Trimming at V came to 4 bases and at J to 0 bases, leaving 9 bases not matched to a gene. This CDR3 region has 16 residues. The CDR3 region is CASSLIADRGSYEQYF. The CDR3 DNA is TGCGCCAGCAGCCTTATAGCCGACAGGGGCTCCTACGAGCAGTACTTC.

The V gene is TRBV7-2, the J gene TRBJ1-6, with 11 positions matching TRBD1. J lost 9 bases, V lost 6 bases, and 7 bases had no gene match. Germline CDR1 is SGHTA and CDR2 is FQGNSA. The length of the CDR3 is 15 residues. CDR3 bases: TGTGCCAGCAGTTGGACCGGGACAGGGGGTTCACCCCTCCACTTT. It is translated as CASSWTGTGGSPLHF.

The V call is TRBV5-4, the J call TRBJ2-7, with TRBD1 matching 8 bases. The junction had 2 bases not matched to a gene; V was cut back by 0 bases and J by 0 bases. The CDR3 spans 15 residues. From germline, CDR1 is SGHNT and CDR2 YYREEE (reference sequence). In DNA, the CDR3 is TGTGCCAGCAGCTTGGCCGGGACAGGCTCCTACGAGCAGTACTTC. Translating gives CASSLAGTGSYEQYF.

This clone was seen only a few times. The CDR3 reads CASSYVQGGKNIQYF. The CDR3 DNA reads TGTGCCAGCAGTTACGTCCAGGGAGGCAAAAACATTCAGTACTTC. The V and J genes are TRBV27 and TRBJ2-4, with D perhaps matching TRBD2 (6 bases). The V and J ends lost 4 bases and 3 bases respectively, with 13 bases between them. Germline loops: CDR1 MNHEY, CDR2 SMNVEV (reference sequence). CDR3 length: 15 amino acids.

The J gene is TRBJ2-7, the V gene TRBV9, with D unclear. The V end was cut by 4 bases, the J end by 3 bases, with 17 bases between. Germline V gives CDR1 SGDLS, CDR2 YYNGEE. The CDR3 runs to 15 residues. Here the CDR3 DNA reads TGTGCCAGCAGCAAGAGAAGTCAGGCATACTACGAGCAGTACTTC. Protein product: CASSKRSQAYYEQYF.

This clone appeared a few times. The chain employs TRBV7-2 and TRBJ2-5; weak D call: TRBD1 (5 bases). The CDR3 runs to 14 residues. Germline V gene lookup returns CDR1 SGHTA and CDR2 FQGNSA. V lost 7 bases and J lost 5, with 17 bases in between. The CDR3 region is CASNTNQGGETQYF. CDR3 sequence (DNA): TGTGCCAGCAATACGAACCAGGGTGGCGAGACCCAGTACTTC.

The CDR3 reads CASQQAHEQYF. CDR3 in DNA: TGTGCCTCACAGCAGGCTCACGAGCAGTACTTC. V is TRBV6-5 and J is TRBJ2-7; D gene ambiguous. Trimming took off 11 bases at V and 5 bases at J, with 13 bases between the two ends. The germline V gene has CDR1 MNHEY and CDR2 SVGAGI. The CDR3 length is 11 residues.

This clone was picked up a small number of times. V and J are TRBV27 and TRBJ1-5, with no clear D. The CDR3 contains 15 residues. V shed 6 bases and J shed 3 bases, with 15 bases lying between them. Germline V gene data show CDR1 as MNHEY and CDR2 as SMNVEV (reference sequence). The CDR3 DNA follows: TGTGCCAGCAGCCAGTATACAGAGTTCAATCAGCCCCAGCATTTT. As protein: CASSQYTEFNQPQHF.

The V call is TRBV18, the J call TRBJ1-3, with TRBD1 identical over 8 bases. The CDR3 consists of 16 residues. Germline V CDR1 and CDR2: KGHSH, LQKENI. Trimming at V came to 4 bases and at J to 2 bases, leaving 7 bases not matched to a gene. CDR3 residues: CASSLQDRDTGNTIYF. The CDR3 DNA reads TGTGCCAGCTCACTACAGGACAGGGATACTGGAAACACCATATATTTT.

On this clone: The same CDR3 can be traced to other DNA sequences in this sample. The genes are TRBV18 and TRBJ2-7, with D unresolved. CDR3 size: 13 residues. Trimming stripped 0 bases from V and 0 bases from J, with 3 bases between. Germline V gene lookup returns CDR1 KGHSH and CDR2 LQKENI. CDR3 DNA sequence: TGTGCCAGCTCACCACCTAGCTCCTACGAGCAGTACTTC. As protein: CASSPPSSYEQYF.

This clone was counted between two and nine times. The V and J genes are TRBV10-3 and TRBJ2-1, with TRBD1 as a possible D gene (6 bases). V was clipped by 4 bases and J by 7 bases, with 17 bases between them. The CDR3 is 15 amino acids. Germline CDR1 reads ENHRY; CDR2 reads SYGVKD. The chain's CDR3 is CAISATGSWENEQFF. Here the CDR3 DNA reads TGTGCCATCAGTGCGACAGGATCATGGGAGAATGAGCAGTTCTTC.

This chain uses TRBV4-3 with TRBJ2-3; no clear D. The CDR3 totals 15 residues. Germline V gene sequence: CDR1 LGHNA, CDR2 YSLEER. V lost 0 bases to trimming and J lost 0 bases, with 7 bases between them. For the CDR3, the DNA is TGCGCCAGCAGCCAAGAACAGTTTAGCACAGATACGCAGTATTTT. Amino acid sequence: CASSQEQFSTDTQYF.

This clone was counted between two and nine times. The chain links TRBV10-3 to TRBJ2-7; D is possibly TRBD1 (6 bases). The V gene's germline CDR1 is ENHRY and CDR2 SYGVKD. Trimming took 8 bases from V and 5 from J, leaving 19 bases between them. The CDR3 consists of 14 residues. The CDR3: CAIQDSTRGNEQYF. DNA for the CDR3: TGTGCCATCCAAGACAGCACTAGGGGGAACGAGCAGTACTTC.

In its sample, this clone was seen a few times. The chain links TRBV28 to TRBJ2-2; 8 bases align to TRBD1. The CDR3 has 17 residues. The V gene end was trimmed by 6 bases and the J gene end by 4 bases; junction bases not matched to a gene: 13. CDR1 MDHEN and CDR2 SYDVKM come from the germline V gene. The CDR3, as DNA: TGTGCCAGCAGGTCAGGGGGCGCGGGGTCGGTCACCGGGGAGCTGTTTTTT. Its translation: CASRSGGAGSVTGELFF.

The chain carries TRBV15 and TRBJ2-4; D is perhaps TRBD1 or TRBD2 (5 bases each). CDR3 length equals 18 residues. V shed 5 bases and J shed 0 bases, with 20 bases lying between them. Germline V CDR1 and CDR2: LNHNV, YYDKDF (reference sequence). The CDR3 DNA reads as TGTGCCACCAGCCTTGGGGACGGTCAAGGGCTAGCCAAAAACATTCAGTACTTC. It specifies CATSLGDGQGLAKNIQYF.

This rearrangement joins TRBV28 to TRBJ1-2, with D tentatively TRBD1 (5 bases). Germline values: CDR1 MDHEN, CDR2 SYDVKM. The CDR3 extends over 15 amino acids. V shed 1 base and J shed 0 bases, with 9 bases lying between them. CDR3 in amino acids: CASSLSGLTNYGYTF. CDR3 DNA sequence: TGTGCCAGCAGTTTATCAGGGTTAACTAACTATGGCTACACCTTC.

A note on this clone: Within the sample, other DNA sequences also encode this same CDR3. The chain carries TRBV14 and TRBJ1-4; D is unclear. Germline V gene sequence: CDR1 SGHDN, CDR2 FVKESK. The CDR3 extends over 13 amino acids. Deletions cut 0 bases from V and 6 bases from J, with 5 bases between. The CDR3 DNA sequence: TGTGCCAGCAGCCAAGATCGGCATGAAAAACTGTTTTTT. Amino acid sequence: CASSQDRHEKLFF. The variable domain in full, with the rest retrieved from reference TRBV14 and TRBJ1-4, is EAGVTQFPSHSVIEKGQTVTLRCDPISGHDNLYWYRRVMGKEIKFLLHFVKESKQDESGMPNNRFLAERTGGTYSTLKVQPAELEDSGVYFCASSQDRHEKLFFGSGTQLSVL.

This clone was counted between two and nine times. The chain combines TRBV4-1 with TRBJ1-2, with D unclear. The length of the CDR3 is 17 residues. Trimming removed 1 base at V and 3 bases at J, with 18 bases between. The V gene's germline CDR1 is MGHRA and CDR2 YSYEKL. The CDR3 reads CASSQGLFGSDHYGYTF. CDR3 in DNA: TGCGCCAGCAGCCAAGGACTCTTCGGCTCCGATCACTATGGCTACACCTTC.